A selection of T cell receptor beta chains follows, all from one sample in a study of cytomegalovirus exposure and HLA in healthy donors. Sequenced by immunoSEQ multiplex PCR; TCRdb stores in-frame clones only, minus some. The sample holds about 67,000 clones; roughly nine tenths are singletons and the top ten take over 10%. Sequencing used PBMCs. These TCRs come from a woman aged 25 to 39 in good health and CMV-seropositive. The CDR3 runs from the conserved cysteine through the conserved F or W. D genes are given only for firm matches. Clone size, where shown, is once, few, many, or a class for clones that have expanded.

v_call	d_call	j_call	clone_size	cdr3_aa	cdr3_nt
TRBV11-2	.	TRBJ1-4	.	CASSLREKLFF	TGTGCCAGCAGCCTCCGTGAAAAACTGTTTTTT
TRBV7-6	.	TRBJ2-7	.	CASSRGGPYEQYF	TGTGCCAGCAGCCGTGGGGGCCCGTACGAGCAGTACTTC
TRBV5-1	.	TRBJ2-7	.	CASSLEPYTSYEQYF	TGCGCCAGCAGCTTGGAACCATACACCTCCTACGAGCAGTACTTC
TRBV4-1	TRBD2	TRBJ2-7	.	CASSQASGRVSYEQYF	TGCGCCAGCAGCCAAGCTAGCGGGAGAGTTAGCTACGAGCAGTACTTC
TRBV4-1	.	TRBJ2-7	.	CASSHSTGVYEQYF	TGCGCCAGCAGCCATAGTACTGGTGTCTACGAGCAGTACTTC
TRBV28	.	TRBJ2-7	.	CASSFTPSLHEQYF	TGTGCCAGCAGCTTTACGCCTAGCCTACACGAGCAGTACTTC
TRBV21-1	.	TRBJ1-1	.	CASSNGTVKGSTEAFF	TGTGCCAGCAGCAACGGGACAGTCAAAGGGTCGACTGAAGCTTTCTTT
TRBV7-9	.	TRBJ2-3	once	CASSELVLTADTQYF	TGTGCCAGCAGCGAACTAGTCCTAACCGCAGATACGCAGTATTTT
TRBV7-6	TRBD1	TRBJ1-1	.	CASSAGQVVTEAFF	TGTGCCAGCAGCGCAGGACAGGTCGTCACTGAAGCTTTCTTT
TRBV29-1	TRBD1	TRBJ1-2	.	CSVGPTGINGYTF	TGCAGCGTCGGCCCGACAGGGATTAATGGCTACACCTTC
TRBV2	TRBD1	TRBJ1-2	.	CATRGQVRGGYTF	TGTGCCACCCGGGGACAGGTCCGGGGTGGCTACACCTTC
TRBV5-1	TRBD1	TRBJ2-1	once	CASSTVPGQGTQGNEQFF	TGCGCCAGCAGCACCGTCCCGGGACAGGGGACGCAAGGCAATGAGCAGTTCTTC
TRBV7-9	.	TRBJ2-7	.	CASSLAELSYEQYF	TGTGCCAGCAGCTTAGCGGAGCTTTCCTACGAGCAGTACTTC
TRBV5-1	TRBD2	TRBJ2-1	.	CASSLRRTKEREYGNEQFF	TGCGCCAGCAGCTTGCGCCGGACCAAGGAGCGGGAGTATGGGAATGAGCAGTTCTTC
TRBV5-6	TRBD1	TRBJ1-3	.	CANTSGVDRGLGDTIYF	TGTGCCAACACTAGTGGGGTCGACAGGGGCTTAGGAGACACCATATATTTT
TRBV28	.	TRBJ2-1	.	CASSSFTSSSYNEQFF	TGTGCCAGCAGTTCATTTACGAGTAGCTCCTACAATGAGCAGTTCTTC
TRBV21-1	.	TRBJ2-7	.	CASTSGPYEQYF	TGTGCCAGCACTAGCGGACCCTACGAGCAGTACTTC
TRBV2	TRBD2	TRBJ2-1	few	CASRVLTSVTYNEQFF	TGTGCCAGCAGGGTGCTGACTAGCGTAACCTACAATGAGCAGTTCTTC
TRBV2	TRBD2	TRBJ2-1	.	CASSGGAGGPMNEQFF	TGTGCCAGCAGTGGCGGAGCGGGAGGGCCGATGAATGAGCAGTTCTTC
TRBV27	TRBD2	TRBJ2-7	.	CASGSGVGLAGTGEQYF	TGTGCCAGCGGATCAGGGGTGGGACTAGCGGGGACGGGCGAGCAGTACTTC
TRBV6-1	TRBD1	TRBJ2-3	.	CASSLGQGVDTQYF	TGTGCCAGCAGTCTGGGACAGGGGGTGGATACGCAGTATTTT
TRBV6-4	.	TRBJ2-7	once	CASSLTHAGSLYEQYF	TGTGCCAGCAGTCTGACTCATGCGGGATCTCTCTACGAGCAGTACTTC
TRBV5-4	.	TRBJ2-7	.	CASSPEGGVGSYEQYF	TGTGCCAGCAGCCCAGAGGGCGGGGTCGGGTCCTACGAGCAGTACTTC
TRBV6-1	.	TRBJ2-3	.	CASEGLAPTDTQYF	TGTGCCAGCGAAGGCCTAGCCCCAACAGATACGCAGTATTTT
TRBV6-4	.	TRBJ1-1	.	CASSWKAGTEAFF	TGTGCCAGCAGCTGGAAGGCGGGCACTGAAGCTTTCTTT
TRBV5-1	.	TRBJ2-7	.	CASSLDPLNGFGTYEQYF	TGCGCCAGCAGCTTGGATCCCCTCAACGGGTTCGGGACCTACGAGCAGTACTTC
TRBV9	TRBD2	TRBJ2-3	once	CASSVGTSVTDTQYF	TGTGCCAGCAGCGTCGGGACTAGCGTCACAGATACGCAGTATTTT
TRBV27	TRBD2	TRBJ2-2	.	CASTPRGGPNTGELFF	TGTGCCAGCACGCCTCGGGGGGGGCCGAACACCGGGGAGCTGTTTTTT
TRBV5-1	.	TRBJ2-6	.	CASSRQGGSSGANVLTF	TGCGCCAGCAGCAGGCAGGGGGGCAGCTCTGGGGCCAACGTCCTGACTTTC
TRBV9	.	TRBJ2-3	.	CASSVGGVWRGSTDTQYF	TGTGCCAGCAGCGTAGGAGGGGTATGGCGGGGTAGCACAGATACGCAGTATTTT
TRBV25-1	TRBD2	TRBJ2-1	.	CASSPAVGREGNEQFF	TGTGCCAGCAGCCCCGCGGTTGGGCGGGAGGGTAATGAGCAGTTCTTC
TRBV19	.	TRBJ2-7	once	CASSIKLAYEQYF	TGTGCCAGTAGTATAAAACTAGCATACGAGCAGTACTTC
TRBV10-1	.	TRBJ2-2	.	CASSPTMAGELFF	TGCGCCAGCAGTCCGACTATGGCCGGGGAGCTGTTTTTT
TRBV18	.	TRBJ1-1	.	CASSPLQSRAFF	TGTGCCAGCTCACCACTACAGTCAAGGGCTTTCTTT
TRBV19	.	TRBJ1-5	few	CASSIGAGNQPQHF	TGTGCCAGTAGTATAGGGGCTGGCAATCAGCCCCAGCATTTT
TRBV7-2	TRBD2	TRBJ2-6	once	CASSEHSGRKLGGANVLTF	TGTGCCAGCAGCGAACATAGCGGGAGGAAACTAGGTGGGGCCAACGTCCTGACTTTC
TRBV9	TRBD2	TRBJ2-1	.	CASSAVLGTSVLEEQFF	TGTGCCAGCAGCGCCGTCCTCGGGACTAGCGTTCTAGAGGAGCAGTTCTTC
TRBV6-5	.	TRBJ1-1	.	CASSYPGEPNTEAFF	TGTGCCAGCAGTTACCCGGGGGAGCCTAACACTGAAGCTTTCTTT
TRBV5-5	.	TRBJ2-7	.	CASSLAGSEQYF	TGTGCCAGCAGCTTGGCGGGGTCCGAGCAGTACTTC
TRBV27	TRBD2	TRBJ2-5	.	CASSPSGRGGQYQETQYF	TGTGCCAGCAGTCCTAGCGGGAGAGGGGGGCAGTACCAAGAGACCCAGTACTTC
TRBV15	.	TRBJ2-5	.	CATSRGHQETQYF	TGTGCCACCAGCAGAGGGCACCAAGAGACCCAGTACTTC
TRBV7-9	TRBD1	TRBJ2-7	.	CASSRWTGDYDEPYEQYF	TGTGCCAGCAGCCGATGGACAGGGGATTATGACGAGCCCTACGAGCAGTACTTC
TRBV18	TRBD1	TRBJ2-1	.	CASSLTRGQTYNEQFF	TGTGCCAGCTCACTCACCAGGGGGCAGACCTACAATGAGCAGTTCTTC
TRBV11-2	TRBD2	TRBJ2-5	.	CASSSDWGGPETQYF	TGTGCCAGCAGCTCCGACTGGGGAGGGCCGGAGACCCAGTACTTC
TRBV9	TRBD1	TRBJ2-7	.	CASSLYRDRVNEQYF	TGTGCCAGCAGCTTATACCGGGACAGGGTTAACGAGCAGTACTTC
TRBV9	.	TRBJ1-1	.	CASSAPGSYAFF	TGTGCCAGCAGCGCCCCCGGGTCGTACGCTTTCTTT
TRBV5-1	TRBD2	TRBJ2-7	few	CASSSTTGTSVYEQYF	TGCGCCAGCAGCTCTACCACCGGGACTAGCGTCTACGAGCAGTACTTC
TRBV4-2	TRBD1	TRBJ2-2	.	CASSQRIGGEFGELFF	TGTGCCAGCAGCCAAAGAATAGGGGGCGAGTTTGGGGAGCTGTTTTTT
TRBV18	TRBD2	TRBJ2-5	.	CASSPVAGGETQYF	TGTGCCAGCTCACCGGTAGCGGGAGGGGAGACCCAGTACTTC
TRBV5-8	.	TRBJ2-7	.	CASRSRRGAYEQYF	TGTGCCAGCAGGAGCCGCAGGGGAGCCTACGAGCAGTACTTC